What follows describes a single T cell receptor (beta chain). The antigen remains undetermined. Because the CDR3 is missing its conserved closing phenylalanine or tryptophan, this is likely a read error. Germline CDR1 reads SQVTM; CDR2 reads ANQGSEA. Trimming pared 6 bases from V and 1 base from J, leaving 7 bases between. The CDR3 contains 11 residues. The source of the sample is a study of yellow fever vaccine responses in identical twins. Study-level findings and limits: Twins showed a vaccine T cell response that reportedly seemed partly convergent, partly personalized.

TCRdb used MiXCR to reprocess the RT-PCR reads, holding one entry per CDR3 protein. This sample has approximately 12,000 distinct CDR3 sequences; around four fifths occur once, and the top ten carry about 1.5%. The TCR sequence derives from a woman younger than 35 who received the yellow fever vaccine. V usage is TRBV29-1 and J usage is TRBJ2-7; TRBD1 might be the D (6 bases). Sample: T cells from blood (PBMCs), unsorted or a sorted subset (not recorded which), taken before or after yellow fever vaccination (not recorded which). This CDR3 reads CSVGQSYEQYI. CDR3 sequence (DNA): TGCAGCGTCGGACAGTCCTACGAGCAGTACATC.